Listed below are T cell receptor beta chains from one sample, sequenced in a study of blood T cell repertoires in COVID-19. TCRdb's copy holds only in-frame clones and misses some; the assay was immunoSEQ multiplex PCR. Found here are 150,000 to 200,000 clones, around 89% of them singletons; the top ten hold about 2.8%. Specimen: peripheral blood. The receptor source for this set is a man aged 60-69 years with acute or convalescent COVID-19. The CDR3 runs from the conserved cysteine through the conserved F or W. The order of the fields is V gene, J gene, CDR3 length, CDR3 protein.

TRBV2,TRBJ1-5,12,CASSETYQPQHF
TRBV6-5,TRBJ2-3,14,CATSPGTFTDTQYF
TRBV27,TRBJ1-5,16,CASRQMTGRRNQPQHF
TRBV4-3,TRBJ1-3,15,CASSQDAGAGNTIYF
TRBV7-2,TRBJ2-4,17,CASSPLSGHRAKNIQYF
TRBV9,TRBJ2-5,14,CASSEQEDQETQYF
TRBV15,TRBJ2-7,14,CATSRDRGLYEQYF
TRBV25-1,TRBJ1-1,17,CASSEGGLWGLMREAFF
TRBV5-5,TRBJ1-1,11,CASSFTVEAFF
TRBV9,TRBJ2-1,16,CASSPTLAGRAMRQFF
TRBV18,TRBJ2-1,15,CASSRDRGGGNEQFF
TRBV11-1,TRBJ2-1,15,CATTLLGGYSNEQFF
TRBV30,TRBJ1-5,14,CAWSPGRGTQPQHF
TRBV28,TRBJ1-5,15,CASSFRGGGNQPQHF
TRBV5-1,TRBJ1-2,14,CASTPGGPNYGYTF
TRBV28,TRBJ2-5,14,CASRTWTGSETQYF
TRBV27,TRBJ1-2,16,CASSFRAVTGGNGYTF
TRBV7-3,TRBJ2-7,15,CASSLIHGSAYEQYF
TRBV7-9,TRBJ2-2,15,CASSLRAGGAGELFF
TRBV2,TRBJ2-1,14,CASSGQGSYNEQFF